This TCR beta chain was recovered during a study of Graves' ophthalmopathy and Graves' hyperthyroidism. Study as a whole: Peripheral blood samples were taken at initial diagnosis, before any treatment.

Scientists amplified the TCR beta CDR3 regions from RNA transcripts. The workflow started with a first-round RT-PCR run with HTBI primers and then moved on to a second-round multiplex PCR. TCRdb re-called the multiplex PCR reads through MiXCR, storing one row per CDR3 protein. This sample has about 230,000 distinct CDR3 sequences, with approximately 42% found just once. Germline V CDR1 and CDR2: SGHDT, YYEEEE. The germline V and J ends were trimmed by 2 bases and 3 bases, with 14 bases remaining between them. The CDR3 sequence is 16 residues long. Ophthalmopathy in the donors was of moderate-to-severe activity, with CAS ≥3, NOSPECS ≥4 and duration under 3 months. Uncontrolled infections, pregnancy, lactation or other autoimmune diseases led to patient exclusion.

This sequence originates from an adult man with Graves' ophthalmopathy. Sequencing input: peripheral blood. This rearrangement joins TRBV5-6 to TRBJ1-4; D not resolved. The CDR3 spells CASSLNTGWSNEKLFF. The CDR3 bases are TGTGCCAGCAGCTTAAACACGGGATGGTCTAATGAAAAACTGTTTTTT.